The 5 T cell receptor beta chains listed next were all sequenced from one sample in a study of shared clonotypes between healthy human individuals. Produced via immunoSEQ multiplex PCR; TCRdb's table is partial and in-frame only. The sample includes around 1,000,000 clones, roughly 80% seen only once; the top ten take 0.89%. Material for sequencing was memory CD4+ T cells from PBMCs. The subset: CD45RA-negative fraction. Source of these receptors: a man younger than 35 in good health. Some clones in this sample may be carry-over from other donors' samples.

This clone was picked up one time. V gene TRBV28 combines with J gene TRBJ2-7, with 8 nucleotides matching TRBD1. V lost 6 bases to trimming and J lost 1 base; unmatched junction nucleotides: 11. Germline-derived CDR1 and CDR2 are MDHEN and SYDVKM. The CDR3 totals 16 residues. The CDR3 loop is CASSQPDRGLSYEQYF. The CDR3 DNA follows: TGTGCCAGCAGCCAACCCGACAGGGGACTTTCCTACGAGCAGTACTTC.

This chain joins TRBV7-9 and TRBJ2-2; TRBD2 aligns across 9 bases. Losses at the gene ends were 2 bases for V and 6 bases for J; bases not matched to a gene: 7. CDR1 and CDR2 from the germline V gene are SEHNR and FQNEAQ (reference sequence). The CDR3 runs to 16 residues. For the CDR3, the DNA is TGTGCCAGCAGCTTACCAGCGGGAGGAAGCTCCGGGGAGCTGTTTTTT. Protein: CASSLPAGGSSGELFF.

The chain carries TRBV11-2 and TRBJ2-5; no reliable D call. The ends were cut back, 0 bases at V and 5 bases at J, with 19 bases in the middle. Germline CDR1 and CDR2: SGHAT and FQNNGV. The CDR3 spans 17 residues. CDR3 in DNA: TGTGCCAGCAGCTTAGATCGAGCCCAAATCAAACAGGAGACCCAGTACTTC. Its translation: CASSLDRAQIKQETQYF.

The CDR3 is CASSQGQTYEQYF. CDR3 coding DNA: TGCGCCAGCAGCCAAGGCCAGACCTACGAGCAGTACTTC. The rearrangement links TRBV4-3 to TRBJ2-7; D ambiguous. Germline CDR1 and CDR2: LGHNA and YSLEER. V dropped 1 base and J dropped 2 bases, with 6 bases sitting between them. This CDR3 has 13 residues.

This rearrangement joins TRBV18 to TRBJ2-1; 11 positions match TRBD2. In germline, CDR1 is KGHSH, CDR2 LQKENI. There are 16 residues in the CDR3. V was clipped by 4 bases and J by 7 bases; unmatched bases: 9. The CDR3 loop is CASSRTGTSGSNEQFF. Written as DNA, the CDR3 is TGTGCCAGCTCACGAACCGGGACTAGCGGTTCAAATGAGCAGTTCTTC.